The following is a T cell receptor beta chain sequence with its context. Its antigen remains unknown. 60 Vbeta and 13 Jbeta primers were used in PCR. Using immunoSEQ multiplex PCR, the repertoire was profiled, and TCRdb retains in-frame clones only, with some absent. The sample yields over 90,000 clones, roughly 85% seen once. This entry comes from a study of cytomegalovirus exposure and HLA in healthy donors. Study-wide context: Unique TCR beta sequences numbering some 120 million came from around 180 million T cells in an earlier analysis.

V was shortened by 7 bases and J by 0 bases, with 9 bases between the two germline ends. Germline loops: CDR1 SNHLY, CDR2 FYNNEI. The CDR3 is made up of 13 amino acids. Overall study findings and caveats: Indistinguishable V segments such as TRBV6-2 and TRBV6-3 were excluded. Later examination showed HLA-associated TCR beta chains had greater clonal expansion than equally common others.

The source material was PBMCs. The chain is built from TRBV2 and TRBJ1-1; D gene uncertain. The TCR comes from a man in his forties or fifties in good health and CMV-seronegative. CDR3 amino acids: CASTAEVNTEAFF. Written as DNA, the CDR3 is TGTGCCAGCACCGCCGAGGTGAACACTGAAGCTTTCTTT.